This T cell receptor (beta chain) was captured by sequencing in a study of CD8 T cells in ankylosing spondylitis. General study results and limits: In the blood and synovial fluid of reactive arthritis, some motif variants had been previously reported. The clones that were linked to disease were reported to be significantly enriched in matched synovial fluid samples from ankylosing spondylitis patients. A TCR beta motif of eight or nine highly homologous variants seemed to mark ankylosing spondylitis blood.

For TCR beta, libraries came from quantitative 5'-RACE with molecular barcodes. Via MiXCR, TCRdb re-called the 5' RACE reads, giving one row per CDR3 protein. The sample has around 140,000 distinct CDR3 sequences; over 9.5% are singletons. Of note for this clonotype: Its antigen is currently unknown.

The sequencing sample was made of blood, either unsorted or a sorted T cell fraction (not recorded which). This clonotype was obtained from a female donor with ankylosing spondylitis or in good health (not recorded which).

The chain's CDR3 is CASSSEYGGELFF. The CDR3 bases are TGTGCCAGCAGCTCGGAATACGGCGGGGAGCTGTTTTTT. V gene TRBV5-4 combines with J gene TRBJ2-2, with D unclear. V was shortened by 3 bases and J by 7 bases, with 10 bases between the two germline ends. The CDR3 extends over 13 amino acids. The germline CDR1 and CDR2 sequences are SGHNT and YYREEE (reference sequence).